This T cell receptor (beta chain) was found in a study of cytomegalovirus exposure and HLA in healthy donors. Study at large: A previous analysis identified approximately 120 million unique TCR beta sequences derived from some 170 million T cells. Within an early data release were 80 million to 90 million unique TCRs drawn from HLA-typed donors.

Study-level findings and limits: Specificity for CMV antigens was confirmed in vitro for a few of the CMV-associated chains. TRBV6-2, TRBV6-3 and other indistinguishable V segments were excluded.

V was cut by 2 bases and J by 4 bases, with 8 bases left in between. This CDR3 has 13 amino acids. Germline CDR1 reads MGHRA; CDR2 reads YSYEKL. The study ran its PCR with 60 Vbeta and 13 Jbeta primers. Clones were sequenced by immunoSEQ multiplex PCR, and TCRdb holds only the in-frame ones, with some missing. There are 100,000 to 150,000 clones in the sample; roughly four fifths occur only once, and approximately 1.8% lies in the top ten. Points on this clone: What it binds is unknown.

Sequenced material: PBMCs. This rearrangement joins TRBV4-1 to TRBJ1-1, with D unclear. This TCR derives from a woman aged 45 to 65 in good health and CMV-seronegative. DNA of the CDR3: TGCGCCAGCAGCCAACCAGAGGGCACTGAAGCTTTCTTT. Its protein product is CASSQPEGTEAFF.